This record concerns one T cell receptor beta chain sequence. Its antigen remains unidentified. The protocol was immunoSEQ multiplex PCR, while the TCRdb copy is restricted to in-frame clones and leaves out a portion. The sample has 150,000 to 200,000 clones, about 88% seen once. These data originate in a study of T cell responses to AZD1222 COVID-19 vaccine. The wider study: Second-dose timings of about 4 or about 12 weeks were pooled.

Study outcomes and limitations: The study sampled repertoires only after the peak T cell response. At 160-218 and 743-854, vaccine-associated CD4 TCRs were dominant, and they spanned spike. White British ancestry dominated among donors, who included more females, and clonal diversity was possibly underestimated.

This sequence was found in an adult in good health. Source: peripheral blood, taken on day 0 of AZD1222 vaccination.

As DNA, the CDR3 is TGTGCCAGCAGCGTAATCACTAGCGGGGCCGCAGATACGCAGTATTTT. This translates into CASSVITSGAADTQYF. V is TRBV9 and J is TRBJ2-3, with 10 bases matching TRBD2. After removal of 1 base from V and 4 bases from J, the junction contained 6 bases not matched to a gene. This CDR3 has 16 residues. From germline, CDR1 is SGDLS and CDR2 YYNGEE.